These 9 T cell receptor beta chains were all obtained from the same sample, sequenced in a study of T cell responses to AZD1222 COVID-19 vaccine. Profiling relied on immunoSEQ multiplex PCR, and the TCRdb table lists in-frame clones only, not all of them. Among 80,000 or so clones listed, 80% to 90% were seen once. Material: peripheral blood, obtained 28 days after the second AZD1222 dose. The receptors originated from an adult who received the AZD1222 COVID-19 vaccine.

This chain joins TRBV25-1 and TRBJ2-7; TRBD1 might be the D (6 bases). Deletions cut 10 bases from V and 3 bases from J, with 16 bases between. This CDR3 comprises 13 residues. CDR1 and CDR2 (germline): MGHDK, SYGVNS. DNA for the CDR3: TGTGCCACGGGGCAGGGGATCCTCTACGAGCAGTACTTC. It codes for CATGQGILYEQYF.

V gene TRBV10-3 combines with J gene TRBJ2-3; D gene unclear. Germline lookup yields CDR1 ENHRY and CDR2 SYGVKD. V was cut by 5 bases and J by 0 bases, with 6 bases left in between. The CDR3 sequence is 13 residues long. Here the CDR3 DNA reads TGTGCCATCAGTTTCAGGAGCACAGATACGCAGTATTTT. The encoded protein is CAISFRSTDTQYF.

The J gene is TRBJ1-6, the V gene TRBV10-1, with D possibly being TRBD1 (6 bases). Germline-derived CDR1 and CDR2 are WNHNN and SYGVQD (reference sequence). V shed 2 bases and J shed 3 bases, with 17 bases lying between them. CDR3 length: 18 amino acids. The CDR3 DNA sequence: TGCGCCAGCAGTGAGAGCAGGGGCCTCTCAAGCTATAATTCACCCCTCCACTTT. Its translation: CASSESRGLSSYNSPLHF.

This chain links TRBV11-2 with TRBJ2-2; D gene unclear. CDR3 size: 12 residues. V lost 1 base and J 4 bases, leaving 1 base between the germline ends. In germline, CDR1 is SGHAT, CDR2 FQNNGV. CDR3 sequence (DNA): TGTGCCAGCAGCTTAGCCACCGGGGAGCTGTTTTTT. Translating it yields CASSLATGELFF.

CDR3 in amino acids: CASSMSGGFSGTEAFF. The CDR3 coding sequence is TGTGCTAGTAGTATGTCAGGGGGCTTTAGTGGGACTGAAGCTTTCTTT. This chain connects TRBV12-5 to TRBJ1-1; TRBD1 aligns across 8 bases. This CDR3 is built from 16 residues. With 8 bases clipped from V and 5 bases from J, the junction kept 16 bases outside the gene matches. Germline CDR1 reads LGHNT; CDR2 reads FRNRAP.

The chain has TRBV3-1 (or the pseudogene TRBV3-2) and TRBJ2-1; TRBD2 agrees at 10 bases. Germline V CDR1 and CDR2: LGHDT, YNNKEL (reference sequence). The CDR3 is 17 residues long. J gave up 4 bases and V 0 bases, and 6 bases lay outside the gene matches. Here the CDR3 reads CASSQEVTSGLYNEQFF. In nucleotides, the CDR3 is TGTGCCAGCAGCCAAGAGGTGACTAGCGGGCTTTACAATGAGCAGTTCTTC.

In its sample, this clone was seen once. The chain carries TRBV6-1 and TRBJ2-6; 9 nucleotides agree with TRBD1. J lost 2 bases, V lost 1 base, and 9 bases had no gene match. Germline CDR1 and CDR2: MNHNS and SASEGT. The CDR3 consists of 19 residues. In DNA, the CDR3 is TGTGCCAGCAGTGAAGATTTCGGGACAGGGCTTACTGGGGCCAACGTCCTGACTTTC. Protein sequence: CASSEDFGTGLTGANVLTF.

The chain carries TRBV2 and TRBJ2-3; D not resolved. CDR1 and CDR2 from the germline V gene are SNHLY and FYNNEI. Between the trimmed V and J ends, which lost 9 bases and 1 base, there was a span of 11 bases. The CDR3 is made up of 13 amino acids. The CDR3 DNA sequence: TGTGCCAGGGGATTGGGTGGCACAGATACGCAGTATTTT. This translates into CARGLGGTDTQYF.

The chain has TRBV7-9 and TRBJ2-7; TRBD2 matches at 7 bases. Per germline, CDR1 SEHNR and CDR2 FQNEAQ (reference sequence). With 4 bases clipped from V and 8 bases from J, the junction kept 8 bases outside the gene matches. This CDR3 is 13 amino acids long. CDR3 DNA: TGTGCCAGCAGCTCTGGGGAGGGCGTAAAGCAGTACTTC. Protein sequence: CASSSGEGVKQYF.